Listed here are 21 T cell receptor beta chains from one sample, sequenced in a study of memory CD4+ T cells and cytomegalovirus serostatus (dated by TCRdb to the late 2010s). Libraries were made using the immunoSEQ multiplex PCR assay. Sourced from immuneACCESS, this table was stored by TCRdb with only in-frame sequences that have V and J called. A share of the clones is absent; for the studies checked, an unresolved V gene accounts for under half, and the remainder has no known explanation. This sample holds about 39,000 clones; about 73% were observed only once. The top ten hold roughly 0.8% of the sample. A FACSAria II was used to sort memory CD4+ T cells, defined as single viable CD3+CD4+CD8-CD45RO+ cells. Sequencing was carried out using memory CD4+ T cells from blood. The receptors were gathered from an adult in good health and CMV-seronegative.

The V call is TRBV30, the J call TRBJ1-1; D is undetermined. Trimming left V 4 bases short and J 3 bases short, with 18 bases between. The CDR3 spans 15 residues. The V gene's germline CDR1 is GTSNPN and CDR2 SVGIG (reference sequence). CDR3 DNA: TGTGCCTGGACCCCCCAGAGCGGGATGGACACTGAAGCTTTCTTT. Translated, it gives CAWTPQSGMDTEAFF.

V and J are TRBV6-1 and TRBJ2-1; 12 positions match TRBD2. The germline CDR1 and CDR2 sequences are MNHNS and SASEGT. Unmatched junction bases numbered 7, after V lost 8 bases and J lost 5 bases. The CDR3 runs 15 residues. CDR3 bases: TGTGCCAGCGTCGGGAGGACTAGCGGGGACAATGAGCAGTTCTTC. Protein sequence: CASVGRTSGDNEQFF.

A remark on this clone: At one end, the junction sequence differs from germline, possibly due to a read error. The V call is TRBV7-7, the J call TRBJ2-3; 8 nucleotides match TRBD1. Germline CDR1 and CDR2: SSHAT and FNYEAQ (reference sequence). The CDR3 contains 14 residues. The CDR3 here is CASSSGQGWDTQYF. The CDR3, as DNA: TGTGCTAGCAGCTCTGGACAGGGCTGGGATACGCAGTATTTT.

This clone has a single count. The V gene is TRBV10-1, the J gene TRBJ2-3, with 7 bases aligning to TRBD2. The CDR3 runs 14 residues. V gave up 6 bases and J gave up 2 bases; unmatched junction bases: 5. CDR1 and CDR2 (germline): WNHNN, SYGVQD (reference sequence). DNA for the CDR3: TGCGCCAGCAGACCCGGGACTACCACAGATACGCAGTATTTT. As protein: CASRPGTTTDTQYF.

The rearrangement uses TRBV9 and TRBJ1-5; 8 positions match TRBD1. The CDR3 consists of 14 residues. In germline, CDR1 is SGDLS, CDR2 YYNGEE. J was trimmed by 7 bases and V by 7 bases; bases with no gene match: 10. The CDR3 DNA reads TGTGCCAGCGGGGGACAGGAAAGAGGGCAGCCCCAGCATTTT. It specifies CASGGQERGQPQHF. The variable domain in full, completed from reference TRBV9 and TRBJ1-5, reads DSGVTQTPKHLITATGQRVTLRCSPRSGDLSVYWYQQSLDQGLQFLIQYYNGEERAKGNILERFSAQQFPDLHSELNLSSLELGDSALYFCASGGQERGQPQHFGDGTRLSIL.

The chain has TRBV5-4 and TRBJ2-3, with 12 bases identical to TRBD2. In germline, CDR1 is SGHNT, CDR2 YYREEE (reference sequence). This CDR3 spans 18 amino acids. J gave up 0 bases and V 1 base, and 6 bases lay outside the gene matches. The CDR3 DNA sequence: TGTGCCAGCAGCTTGTTGGGACTAGCGGGCTCTAGCACAGATACGCAGTATTTT. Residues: CASSLLGLAGSSTDTQYF.

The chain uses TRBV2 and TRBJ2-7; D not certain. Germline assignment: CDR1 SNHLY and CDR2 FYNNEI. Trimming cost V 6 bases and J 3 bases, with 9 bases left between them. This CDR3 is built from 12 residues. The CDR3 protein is CASRRELYEQYF. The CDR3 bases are TGTGCCAGCAGAAGGGAACTCTACGAGCAGTACTTC.

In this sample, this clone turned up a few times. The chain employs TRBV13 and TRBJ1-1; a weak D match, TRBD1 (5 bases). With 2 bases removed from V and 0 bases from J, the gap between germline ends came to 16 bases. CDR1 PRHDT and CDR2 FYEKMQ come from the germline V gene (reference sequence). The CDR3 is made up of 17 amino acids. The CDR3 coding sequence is TGTGCCAGCAGCTTACTCCCGGGGGATACAATGAACACTGAAGCTTTCTTT. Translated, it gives CASSLLPGDTMNTEAFF.

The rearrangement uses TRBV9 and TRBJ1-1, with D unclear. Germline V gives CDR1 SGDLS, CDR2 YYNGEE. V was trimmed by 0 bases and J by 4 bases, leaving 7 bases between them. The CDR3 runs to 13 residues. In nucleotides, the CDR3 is TGTGCCAGCAGCGTAGGCACGGCCACTGAAGCTTTCTTT. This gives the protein CASSVGTATEAFF.

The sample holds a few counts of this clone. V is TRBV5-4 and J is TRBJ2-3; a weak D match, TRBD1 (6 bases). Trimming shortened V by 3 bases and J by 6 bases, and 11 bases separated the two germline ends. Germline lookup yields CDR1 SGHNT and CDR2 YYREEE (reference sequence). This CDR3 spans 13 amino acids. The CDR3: CASSSTGGDTQYF. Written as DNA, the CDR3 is TGTGCCAGCAGCTCGACAGGTGGGGATACGCAGTATTTT.

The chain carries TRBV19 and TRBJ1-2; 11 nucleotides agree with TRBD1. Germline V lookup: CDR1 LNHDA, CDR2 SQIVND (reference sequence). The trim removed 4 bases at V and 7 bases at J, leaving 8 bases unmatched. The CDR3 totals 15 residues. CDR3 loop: CASSTPGQGGSGYTF. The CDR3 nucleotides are TGTGCCAGTAGTACGCCGGGACAGGGGGGATCTGGCTACACCTTC.

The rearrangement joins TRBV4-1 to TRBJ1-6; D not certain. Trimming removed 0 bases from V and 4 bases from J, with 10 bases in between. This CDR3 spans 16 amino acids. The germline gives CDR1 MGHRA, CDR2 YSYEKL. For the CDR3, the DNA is TGCGCCAGCAGCCAAGAACCAAGCGGTTATAATTCACCCCTCCACTTT. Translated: CASSQEPSGYNSPLHF.

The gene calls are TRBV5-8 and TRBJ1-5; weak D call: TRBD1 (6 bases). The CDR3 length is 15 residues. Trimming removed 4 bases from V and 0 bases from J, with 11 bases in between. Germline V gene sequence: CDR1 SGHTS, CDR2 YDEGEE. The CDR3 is CASSPYRDSNQPQHF. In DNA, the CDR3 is TGTGCCAGCAGCCCTTACAGGGATAGCAATCAGCCCCAGCATTTT.

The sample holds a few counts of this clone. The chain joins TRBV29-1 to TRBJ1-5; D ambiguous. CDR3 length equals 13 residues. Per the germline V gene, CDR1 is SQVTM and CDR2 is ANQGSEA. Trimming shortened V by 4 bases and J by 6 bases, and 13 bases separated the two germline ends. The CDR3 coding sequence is TGCAGCGTTGCGTACGGTGGAGGTCAGCCCCAGCATTTT. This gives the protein CSVAYGGGQPQHF.

The CDR3 protein is CASSDMFGGGGGYTF. The CDR3 DNA reads as TGTGCCAGCAGTGATATGTTTGGCGGCGGTGGGGGCTACACCTTC. The chain uses TRBV6-1 and TRBJ1-2, with D unresolved. There are 15 residues in the CDR3. The ends were cut back, 3 bases at V and 8 bases at J, with 19 bases in the middle. Germline CDR1 reads MNHNS; CDR2 reads SASEGT.

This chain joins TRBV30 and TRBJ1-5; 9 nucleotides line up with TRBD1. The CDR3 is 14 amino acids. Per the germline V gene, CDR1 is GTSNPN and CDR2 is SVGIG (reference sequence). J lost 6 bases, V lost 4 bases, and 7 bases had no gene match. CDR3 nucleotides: TGTGCCTGGATGCCGGGACAGGGCGCTCAGCCCCAGCATTTT. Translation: CAWMPGQGAQPQHF. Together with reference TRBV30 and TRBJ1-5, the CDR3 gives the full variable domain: SQTIHQWPATLVQPVGSPLSLECTVEGTSNPNLYWYRQAAGRGLQLLFYSVGIGQISSEVPQNLSASRPQDRQFILSSKKLLLSDSGFYLCAWMPGQGAQPQHFGDGTRLSIL.

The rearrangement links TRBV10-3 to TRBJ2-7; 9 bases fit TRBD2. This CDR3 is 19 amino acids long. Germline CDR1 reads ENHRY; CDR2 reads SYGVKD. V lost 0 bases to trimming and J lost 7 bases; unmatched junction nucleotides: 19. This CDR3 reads CAISESPWERGADYVEQYF. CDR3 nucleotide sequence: TGTGCCATCAGTGAGTCGCCCTGGGAGCGGGGGGCTGACTACGTAGAGCAGTACTTC.

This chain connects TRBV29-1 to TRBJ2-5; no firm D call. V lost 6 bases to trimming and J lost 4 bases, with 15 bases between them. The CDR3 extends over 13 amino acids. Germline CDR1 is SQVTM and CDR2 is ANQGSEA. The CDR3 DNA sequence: TGCAGCGTAGAAATAGTGGGAACAGAGACCCAGTACTTC. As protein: CSVEIVGTETQYF.

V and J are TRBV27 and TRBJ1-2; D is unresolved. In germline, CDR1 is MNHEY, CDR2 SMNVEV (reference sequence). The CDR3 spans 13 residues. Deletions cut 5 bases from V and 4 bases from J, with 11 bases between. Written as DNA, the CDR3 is TGTGCCAGCAGTCCCTGGGCGCTCTATGGCTACACCTTC. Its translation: CASSPWALYGYTF.

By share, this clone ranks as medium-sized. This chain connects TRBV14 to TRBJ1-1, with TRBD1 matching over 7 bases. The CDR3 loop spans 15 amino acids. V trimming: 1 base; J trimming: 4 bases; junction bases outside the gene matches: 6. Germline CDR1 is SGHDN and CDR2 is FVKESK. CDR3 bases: TGTGCCAGCAGCCAAGCCAGGGGGAAGAGCACTGAAGCTTTCTTT. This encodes CASSQARGKSTEAFF.

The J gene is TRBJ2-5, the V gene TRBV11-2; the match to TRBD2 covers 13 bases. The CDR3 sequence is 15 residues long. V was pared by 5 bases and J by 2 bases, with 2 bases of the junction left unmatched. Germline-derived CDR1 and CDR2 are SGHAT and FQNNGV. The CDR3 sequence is CASSILAGGQETQYF. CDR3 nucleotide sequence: TGTGCCAGCAGCATACTAGCGGGGGGGCAAGAGACCCAGTACTTC. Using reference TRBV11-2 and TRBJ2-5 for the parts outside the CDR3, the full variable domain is EAGVAQSPRYKIIEKRQSVAFWCNPISGHATLYWYQQILGQGPKLLIQFQNNGVVDDSQLPKDRFSAERLKGVDSTLKIQPAKLEDSAVYLCASSILAGGQETQYFGPGTRLLVL.